The 22 T cell receptor beta chains below all came from one sample that was sequenced in a study of CD8+ T cells in alopecia areata (dated 2018 in TCRdb). Sample time point, as interpreted from the label and publication: baseline before oral tofacitinib. The receptor library was made with the immunoSEQ multiplex PCR assay. RNA was extracted from all samples and reverse transcribed into cDNA as template for TCR sequencing. This is the immuneACCESS table as TCRdb keeps it, with only in-frame sequences that have V and J called. A part of the clones is gone; compared with another copy, unresolved V genes explain less than half, and the rest is unexplained. A total of about 150,000 clones appear in this sample, around half of them only once. The ten largest clones represent 19% of the sample. The sample consisted of CD8+ T cells sorted from blood, taken at week 0. These TCRs come from a human donor with alopecia areata.

This chain's CDR3 is CASSPGQAPGPQHF. Here the CDR3 DNA reads TGCGCCAGCAGCCCTGGACAGGCCCCTGGGCCCCAGCATTTT. This chain links TRBV5-1 with TRBJ1-5, with 7 bases identical to TRBD1. V was pared by 4 bases and J by 9 bases, with 10 bases of the junction left unmatched. The CDR3 sequence is 14 residues long. Per germline, CDR1 SGHRS and CDR2 YFSETQ.

The chain links TRBV4-1 to TRBJ1-6, with D perhaps TRBD1 (5 bases). The CDR3 has 15 amino acids. Trimming left V 2 bases short and J 8 bases short, with 13 bases between. The germline gives CDR1 MGHRA, CDR2 YSYEKL. DNA for the CDR3: TGCGCCAGCAGCCAATCTCAGGGTAGAGATTCACCCCTCCACTTT. This translates into CASSQSQGRDSPLHF.

V gene TRBV30 combines with J gene TRBJ1-1, with D hard to call. V lost 5 bases and J 4 bases, leaving 17 bases between the germline ends. The CDR3 covers 14 residues. The germline V gene has CDR1 GTSNPN and CDR2 SVGIG (reference sequence). CDR3 nucleotide sequence: TGTGCCTGGGCCCCCGGAGTGGCGGGCACTGAAGCTTTCTTT. Residues: CAWAPGVAGTEAFF.

The genes are TRBV15 and TRBJ1-1; D is perhaps TRBD1 (6 bases). In germline, CDR1 is LNHNV, CDR2 YYDKDF (reference sequence). The CDR3 totals 14 residues. V was shortened by 2 bases and J by 8 bases, with 15 bases between the two germline ends. The chain's CDR3 is CATSRRDMTVEAFF. In DNA, the CDR3 is TGTGCCACCAGCAGACGGGACATGACAGTCGAAGCTTTCTTT.

The chain carries TRBV4-1 and TRBJ2-1; TRBD2 matches at 10 bases. Germline CDR1 and CDR2: MGHRA and YSYEKL. This CDR3 spans 16 amino acids. J gave up 7 bases and V 1 base, and 7 bases lay outside the gene matches. In DNA form, the CDR3 reads TGCGCCAGCAGCCAAGTACCTAGCGGGGGTCCGAATGAGCAGTTCTTC. Its translation is CASSQVPSGGPNEQFF.

The J gene is TRBJ2-1, the V gene TRBV19; 12 nucleotides match TRBD1. The V segment lost 3 bases and the J segment 9 bases; nucleotides outside the gene matches: 12. The CDR3 has 17 amino acids. Germline V CDR1 and CDR2: LNHDA, SQIVND (reference sequence). The CDR3 loop is CASSILGTGGGLAEQFF. DNA of the CDR3: TGTGCCAGTAGTATTCTCGGGACAGGGGGCGGTTTAGCTGAGCAGTTCTTC.

This clone has more than one count but fewer than ten. The V gene is TRBV11-2, the J gene TRBJ2-5, with TRBD2 matching 12 bases. Germline-derived CDR1 and CDR2 are SGHAT and FQNNGV. The CDR3 spans 16 residues. The V and J ends lost 3 bases and 3 bases, in that order; junction bases with no gene match: 5. CDR3 protein: CASSFLAGGREETQYF. The CDR3 nucleotides are TGTGCCAGCAGCTTCCTAGCGGGGGGGCGGGAAGAGACCCAGTACTTC. The complete variable domain, with remaining parts taken from reference TRBV11-2 and TRBJ2-5, reads EAGVAQSPRYKIIEKRQSVAFWCNPISGHATLYWYQQILGQGPKLLIQFQNNGVVDDSQLPKDRFSAERLKGVDSTLKIQPAKLEDSAVYLCASSFLAGGREETQYFGPGTRLLVL.

The chain is built from TRBV7-9 and TRBJ2-1; no firm D call. Germline CDR1 and CDR2: SEHNR and FQNEAQ (reference sequence). Between the trimmed V and J ends, which lost 5 bases and 9 bases, there was a span of 20 bases. This CDR3 has 15 amino acids. CDR3 DNA sequence: TGTGCCAGCAGCGGCAGATCGACGGGTCCGATTGAGCAGTTCTTC. As protein: CASSGRSTGPIEQFF.

The chain is built from TRBV9 and TRBJ1-5; D call uncertain. Germline CDR1 and CDR2: SGDLS and YYNGEE. This CDR3 region has 15 residues. Trimming stripped 4 bases from V and 5 bases from J, with 16 bases between. The CDR3 is CASSPGSRGDQPQHF. CDR3 DNA: TGTGCCAGCAGCCCCGGGTCACGGGGAGATCAGCCCCAGCATTTT. The variable domain in full, completed from reference TRBV9 and TRBJ1-5, reads DSGVTQTPKHLITATGQRVTLRCSPRSGDLSVYWYQQSLDQGLQFLIQYYNGEERAKGNILERFSAQQFPDLHSELNLSSLELGDSALYFCASSPGSRGDQPQHFGDGTRLSIL.

This chain joins TRBV9 and TRBJ2-3, with D tentatively TRBD2 (5 bases). Trimming stripped 4 bases from V and 5 bases from J, with 8 bases between. From germline, CDR1 is SGDLS and CDR2 YYNGEE. This CDR3 region has 12 residues. Here the CDR3 reads CASSQGGDTQYF. CDR3 nucleotide sequence: TGTGCCAGCAGCCAAGGAGGAGATACGCAGTATTTT.

V usage is TRBV12-5 and J usage is TRBJ1-2; possible D gene TRBD1, 5 bases. This CDR3 spans 13 amino acids. Trimming removed 6 bases at V and 3 bases at J, with 11 bases between. Germline V gene sequence: CDR1 LGHNT, CDR2 FRNRAP. The CDR3, as DNA: TGTGCTAGTGGAGGACGAGGGGACTATGGCTACACCTTC. Protein product: CASGGRGDYGYTF.

CDR3 loop: CASSQEALSQETQYF. DNA of the CDR3: TGCGCCAGCAGCCAAGAGGCACTCTCCCAAGAGACCCAGTACTTC. The rearrangement uses TRBV4-3 and TRBJ2-5; the D is unclear. From germline, CDR1 is LGHNA and CDR2 YSLEER. Trimming removed 0 bases at V and 1 base at J, with 9 bases between. There are 15 residues in the CDR3.

The J gene is TRBJ2-7, the V gene TRBV5-1, with 9 bases fitting TRBD2. Germline CDR1 is SGHRS and CDR2 is YFSETQ. V lost 3 bases, J lost 4 bases, and 5 bases stayed unmatched. The CDR3 is made up of 14 amino acids. The CDR3, as DNA: TGCGCCAGCAGCTATGATAGCGGGGGTTACGAGCAGTACTTC. Protein product: CASSYDSGGYEQYF.

This clone was detected only once. The rearrangement joins TRBV9 to TRBJ1-1; possible D gene TRBD1, 5 bases. Trimming stripped 0 bases from V and 5 bases from J, with 11 bases between. CDR3 size: 14 residues. Per the germline V gene, CDR1 is SGDLS and CDR2 is YYNGEE. The CDR3 loop reads CASSVAEGLTEAFF. CDR3 nucleotides: TGTGCCAGCAGCGTAGCGGAGGGGTTAACTGAAGCTTTCTTT.

This chain connects TRBV10-1 to TRBJ2-1; D is tentatively TRBD1 or TRBD2 (5 bases each). The CDR3 extends over 16 amino acids. Germline lookup yields CDR1 WNHNN and CDR2 SYGVQD (reference sequence). Trimming stripped 2 bases from V and 0 bases from J, with 11 bases between. CDR3 amino acids: CASSEGSGSSYNEQFF. DNA for the CDR3: TGCGCCAGCAGTGAGGGCTCAGGGAGCTCCTACAATGAGCAGTTCTTC.

The CDR3 coding sequence is TGTGCCAGTAGCCCCCTATGGGAAAGCGAGACCCAGTACTTC. Protein sequence: CASSPLWESETQYF. The rearrangement links TRBV19 to TRBJ2-5; the D is unclear. The CDR3 consists of 14 residues. V lost 6 bases and J 5 bases, leaving 16 bases between the germline ends. Germline CDR1 is LNHDA and CDR2 is SQIVND (reference sequence).

This clone was recorded a few times. The gene calls are TRBV11-1 and TRBJ1-2, with TRBD1 matching 8 bases. V dropped 5 bases and J dropped 8; count of bases not matched to a gene: 7. The germline V gene has CDR1 SGHAT and CDR2 FQDESV (reference sequence). The CDR3 has 13 residues. CDR3 sequence: CASSQGQVDGYTF. The CDR3 DNA reads TGTGCCAGCAGCCAGGGACAGGTTGACGGCTACACCTTC.

This chain uses TRBV2 with TRBJ1-5, with D perhaps matching TRBD1 (6 bases). The CDR3 covers 14 residues. Germline V gene lookup returns CDR1 SNHLY and CDR2 FYNNEI. The germline V and J ends were trimmed by 3 bases and 8 bases, with 14 bases remaining between them. CDR3 nucleotide sequence: TGTGCCAGCAGTGAGGGTATAGGGGGGGAGCCCCAGCATTTT. This codes for CASSEGIGGEPQHF.

The V call is TRBV7-2, the J call TRBJ2-3, with D perhaps TRBD2 (7 bases). Germline CDR1 SGHTA, CDR2 FQGNSA. CDR3 length: 15 residues. The V and J ends lost 2 bases and 5 bases respectively, with 14 bases between them. CDR3 amino acids: CASSLTGGPGDTQYF. DNA for the CDR3: TGTGCCAGCAGCTTAACCGGGGGGCCGGGAGATACGCAGTATTTT. The whole variable domain, filled in from reference TRBV7-2 and TRBJ2-3, reads GAGVSQSPSNKVTEKGKDVELRCDPISGHTALYWYRQSLGQGLEFLIYFQGNSAPDKSGLPSDRFSAERTGGSVSTLTIQRTQQEDSAVYLCASSLTGGPGDTQYFGPGTRLTVL.

This clone has a handful of counts. This sequence joins TRBV11-2 and TRBJ2-1; maybe TRBD2 (6 bases). The V end was cut by 1 base, the J end by 5 bases, with 12 bases between. Germline V CDR1 and CDR2: SGHAT, FQNNGV. The CDR3 runs 15 residues. The CDR3: CASSLVWRGNNEQFF. The CDR3 region has the DNA TGTGCCAGCAGCTTAGTCTGGAGGGGAAACAATGAGCAGTTCTTC.

The V and J genes are TRBV7-2 and TRBJ2-7, with 9 bases identical to TRBD1. Germline-derived CDR1 and CDR2 are SGHTA and FQGNSA. The CDR3 is made up of 14 amino acids. Trimming took 4 bases from V and 3 from J; bases not matched to a gene: 4. This chain's CDR3 is CASSWTGEDYEQYF. In nucleotides, the CDR3 is TGTGCCAGCAGCTGGACAGGGGAGGACTACGAGCAGTACTTC.

This chain connects TRBV29-1 to TRBJ2-1, with D perhaps given as TRBD1 or TRBD2 (5 bases each). The germline V gene encodes CDR1 SQVTM and CDR2 ANQGSEA. The V gene lost 3 bases and the J gene lost 7 bases, with 10 bases spanning the gap. The CDR3 is made up of 12 amino acids. CDR3 sequence (DNA): TGCAGCGTTGAGGGGGTTAAAAATGAGCAGTTCTTC. Translated, it gives CSVEGVKNEQFF.